This T cell receptor (beta chain) is from a study of CD8+ T cells in alopecia areata. For this clone: Its matching antigen is unknown.

RNA was isolated and reverse transcribed to cDNA, the sequencing template. Sequencing was performed with immunoSEQ multiplex PCR; in TCRdb, only in-frame clones are kept and a portion is missing. Among about 200,000 clones listed, around two fifths were seen once. Notes on the study in general: Higher clonality was seen in lesional scalp than in normal scalp, especially in alopecia totalis/universalis.

The CDR3 covers 13 residues. Trimming removed 1 base from V and 3 bases from J, with 7 bases in between. Germline V CDR1 and CDR2: PRHDT, FYEKMQ (reference sequence). Treatment reported: oral pan-JAK inhibitor, 5-10 mg twice daily. The chain links TRBV13 to TRBJ2-7; D call uncertain. This TCR was sampled from a human donor with alopecia areata. The sample here was CD4+ T cells sorted from blood, taken around week 30, from a patient treated with tofacitinib. Written as DNA, the CDR3 is TGTGCCAGCAGCTTAGTGGCAGGCTACGAGCAGTACTTC. It yields the protein CASSLVAGYEQYF.